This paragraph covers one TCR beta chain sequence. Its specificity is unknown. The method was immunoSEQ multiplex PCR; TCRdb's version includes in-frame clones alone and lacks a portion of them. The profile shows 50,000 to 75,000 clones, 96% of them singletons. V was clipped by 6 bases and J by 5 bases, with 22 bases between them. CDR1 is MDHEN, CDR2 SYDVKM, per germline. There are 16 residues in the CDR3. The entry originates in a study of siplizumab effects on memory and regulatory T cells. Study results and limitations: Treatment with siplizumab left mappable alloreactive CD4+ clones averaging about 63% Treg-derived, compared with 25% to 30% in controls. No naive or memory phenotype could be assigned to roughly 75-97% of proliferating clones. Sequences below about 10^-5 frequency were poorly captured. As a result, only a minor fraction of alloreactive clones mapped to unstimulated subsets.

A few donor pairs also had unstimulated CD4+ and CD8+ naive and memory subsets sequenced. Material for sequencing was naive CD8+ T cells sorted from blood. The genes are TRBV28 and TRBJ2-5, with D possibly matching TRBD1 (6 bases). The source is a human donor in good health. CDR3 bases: TGTGCCAGCAGCCCTGATAAAACAGGGTTCAGGGAGACCCAGTACTTC. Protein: CASSPDKTGFRETQYF.